This TCR beta chain originates from a study of neoadjuvant anti-PD-1 for oral cavity cancer. Overall study: Non-progressing patients received a fourth nivolumab dose near day 43, then surgery on days 50-56.

Stage II-IVA oral cavity squamous cell carcinoma was new and untreated by systemic or radiation therapy. Cohort: HPV-negative, locally advanced oral cavity squamous cell carcinoma patients. Clones were read by immunoSEQ multiplex PCR, and TCRdb kept only the in-frame ones, dropping some. In the table there are about 7,600 clones, nearly 55% of which are singletons. Germline assignment: CDR1 SGHNT and CDR2 YYREEE (reference sequence). The CDR3 runs to 13 residues. V shed 4 bases and J shed 5 bases, with 12 bases lying between them. This TCR was recovered from a person aged 40 to 85 with oral cavity squamous cell carcinoma. The gene calls are TRBV5-4 and TRBJ2-5; tentatively, D is TRBD2 (5 bases). This sample comprised tumor tissue, obtained before nivolumab (anti-PD-1) treatment. In nucleotides, the CDR3 is TGTGCCAGCAGCACGGACCCGGGGGAGACCCAGTACTTC. This gives the protein CASSTDPGETQYF. Full variable domain (outside the CDR3, taken from reference TRBV5-4 and TRBJ2-5): ETGVTQSPTHLIKTRGQQVTLRCSSQSGHNTVSWYQQALGQGPQFIFQYYREEENGRGNFPPRFSGLQFPNYSSELNVNALELDDSALYLCASSTDPGETQYFGPGTRLLVL.